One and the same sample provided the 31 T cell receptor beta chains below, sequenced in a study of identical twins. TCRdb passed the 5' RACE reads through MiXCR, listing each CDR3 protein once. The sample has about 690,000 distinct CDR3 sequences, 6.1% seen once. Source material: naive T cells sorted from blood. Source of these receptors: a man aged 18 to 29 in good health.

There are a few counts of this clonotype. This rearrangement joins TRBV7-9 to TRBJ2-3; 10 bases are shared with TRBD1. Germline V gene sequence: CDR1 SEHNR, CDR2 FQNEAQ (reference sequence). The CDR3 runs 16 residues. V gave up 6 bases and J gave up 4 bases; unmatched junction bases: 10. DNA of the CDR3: TGTGCCAGCAGACGGCCGGGACAGGGGCTCGCAGATACGCAGTATTTT. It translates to CASRRPGQGLADTQYF.

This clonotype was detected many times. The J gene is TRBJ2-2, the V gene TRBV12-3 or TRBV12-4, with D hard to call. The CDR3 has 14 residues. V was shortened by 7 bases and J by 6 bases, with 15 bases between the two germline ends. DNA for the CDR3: TGTGCCAGCACCCCCCTGCCCGGGTCCGGGGAGCTGTTTTTT. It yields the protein CASTPLPGSGELFF.

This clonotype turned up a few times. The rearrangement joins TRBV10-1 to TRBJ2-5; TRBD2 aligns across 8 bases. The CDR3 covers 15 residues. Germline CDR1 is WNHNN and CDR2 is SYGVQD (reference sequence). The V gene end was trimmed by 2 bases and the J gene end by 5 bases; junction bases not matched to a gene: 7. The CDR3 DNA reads TGCGCCAGCAGTGAGGCCCTGCGGGGGGCCGAGACCCAGTACTTC. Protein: CASSEALRGAETQYF.

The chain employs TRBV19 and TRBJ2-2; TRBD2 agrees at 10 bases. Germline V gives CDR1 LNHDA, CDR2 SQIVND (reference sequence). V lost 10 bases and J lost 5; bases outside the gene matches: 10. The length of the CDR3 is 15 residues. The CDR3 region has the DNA TGTGCCATAAAGTCGGGGACTAGCGCTACCGGGGAGCTGTTTTTT. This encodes CAIKSGTSATGELFF.

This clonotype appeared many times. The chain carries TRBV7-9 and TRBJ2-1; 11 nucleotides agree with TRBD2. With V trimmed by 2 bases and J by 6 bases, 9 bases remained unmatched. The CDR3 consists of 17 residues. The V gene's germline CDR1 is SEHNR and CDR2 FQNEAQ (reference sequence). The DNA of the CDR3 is TGTGCCAGCAGCTTACGTAGCCCTAGCGGGAGGAGCAATGAGCAGTTCTTC. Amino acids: CASSLRSPSGRSNEQFF. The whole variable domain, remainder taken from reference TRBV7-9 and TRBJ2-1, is DTGVSQNPRHKITKRGQNVTFRCDPISEHNRLYWYRQTLGQGPEFLTYFQNEAQLEKSRLLSDRFSAERPKGSFSTLEIQRTEQGDSAMYLCASSLRSPSGRSNEQFFGPGTRLTVL.

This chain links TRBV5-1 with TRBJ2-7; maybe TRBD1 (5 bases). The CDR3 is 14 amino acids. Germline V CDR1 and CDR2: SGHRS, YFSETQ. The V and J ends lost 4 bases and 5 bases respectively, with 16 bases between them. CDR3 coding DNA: TGCGCCAGCAGCCCCCAGGGTGTGTCGGACGAGCAGTACTTC. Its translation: CASSPQGVSDEQYF.

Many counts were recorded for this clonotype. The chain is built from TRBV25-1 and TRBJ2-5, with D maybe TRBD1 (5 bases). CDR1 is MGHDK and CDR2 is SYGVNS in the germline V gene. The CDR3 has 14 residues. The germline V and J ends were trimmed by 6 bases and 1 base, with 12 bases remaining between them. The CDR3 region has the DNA TGTGCCAGCAGCGTTGACAGTTTCCAAGAGACCCAGTACTTC. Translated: CASSVDSFQETQYF.

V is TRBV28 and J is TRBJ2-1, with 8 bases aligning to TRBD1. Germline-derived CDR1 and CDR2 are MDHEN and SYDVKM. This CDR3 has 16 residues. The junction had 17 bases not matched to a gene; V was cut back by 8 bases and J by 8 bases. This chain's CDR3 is CASAPRWQGARYEQFF. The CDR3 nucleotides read TGTGCCAGCGCCCCTCGTTGGCAGGGGGCGAGGTATGAGCAGTTCTTC. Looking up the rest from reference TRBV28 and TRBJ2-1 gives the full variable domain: DVKVTQSSRYLVKRTGEKVFLECVQDMDHENMFWYRQDPGLGLRLIYFSYDVKMKEKGDIPEGYSVSREKKERFSLILESASTNQTSMYLCASAPRWQGARYEQFFGPGTRLTVL.

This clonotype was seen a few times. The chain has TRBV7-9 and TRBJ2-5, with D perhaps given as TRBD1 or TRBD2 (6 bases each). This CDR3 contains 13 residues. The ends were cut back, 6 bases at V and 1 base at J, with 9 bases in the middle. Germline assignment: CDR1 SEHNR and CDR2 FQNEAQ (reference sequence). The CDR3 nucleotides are TGTGCCAGCAGAGGGGGGCCCCAAGAGACCCAGTACTTC. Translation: CASRGGPQETQYF.

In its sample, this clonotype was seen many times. The CDR3 DNA reads TGTGCCAGCAGTTCCCTCCTTAGACCAACGCAGTATTTT. Amino acids: CASSSLLRPTQYF. The chain couples TRBV28 to TRBJ2-3; no clear D. Germline V gives CDR1 MDHEN, CDR2 SYDVKM. V gave up 4 bases and J gave up 9 bases, with 14 bases separating them. The CDR3 is 13 amino acids.

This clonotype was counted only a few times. CDR3 nucleotide sequence: TGTGCCAGCAGGAATCACCGGGACAGCCTCTCTGGGGCCAACGTCCTGACTTTC. Its translation is CASRNHRDSLSGANVLTF. This sequence joins TRBV13 and TRBJ2-6, with TRBD1 matching 7 bases. The CDR3 runs 18 residues. The V segment lost 6 bases and the J segment 0 bases; nucleotides outside the gene matches: 11. Germline loops: CDR1 PRHDT, CDR2 FYEKMQ (reference sequence).

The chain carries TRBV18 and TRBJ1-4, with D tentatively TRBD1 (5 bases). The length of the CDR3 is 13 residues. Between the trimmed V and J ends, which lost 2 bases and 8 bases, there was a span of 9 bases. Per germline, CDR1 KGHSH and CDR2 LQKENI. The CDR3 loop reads CASSPRGEEKLFF. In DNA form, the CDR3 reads TGTGCCAGCTCACCAAGGGGCGAGGAAAAACTGTTTTTT.

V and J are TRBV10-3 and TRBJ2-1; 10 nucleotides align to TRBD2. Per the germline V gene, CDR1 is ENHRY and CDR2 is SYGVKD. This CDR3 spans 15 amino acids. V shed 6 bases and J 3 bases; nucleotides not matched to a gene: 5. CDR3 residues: CAIRLTSGDYNEQFF. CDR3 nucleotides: TGTGCCATCAGGTTAACTAGCGGGGACTACAATGAGCAGTTCTTC.

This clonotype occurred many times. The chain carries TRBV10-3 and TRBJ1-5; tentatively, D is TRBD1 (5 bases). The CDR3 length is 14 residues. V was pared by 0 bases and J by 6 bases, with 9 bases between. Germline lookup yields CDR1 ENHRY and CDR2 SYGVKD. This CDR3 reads CAISESIRGQPQHF. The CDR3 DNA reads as TGTGCCATCAGTGAGTCGATAAGGGGTCAGCCCCAGCATTTT.

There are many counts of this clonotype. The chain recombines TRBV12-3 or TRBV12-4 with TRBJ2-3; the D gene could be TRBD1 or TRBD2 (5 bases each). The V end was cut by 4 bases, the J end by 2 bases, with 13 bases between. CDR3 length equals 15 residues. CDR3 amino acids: CASSWGGQNTDTQYF. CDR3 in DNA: TGTGCCAGCAGTTGGGGCGGGCAGAACACAGATACGCAGTATTTT.

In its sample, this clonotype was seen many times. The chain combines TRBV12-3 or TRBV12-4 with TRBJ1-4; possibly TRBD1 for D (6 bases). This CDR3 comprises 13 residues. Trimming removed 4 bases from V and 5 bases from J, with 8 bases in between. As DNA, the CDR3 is TGTGCCAGCAGTTGGACAGCCAATGAAAAACTGTTTTTT. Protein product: CASSWTANEKLFF.

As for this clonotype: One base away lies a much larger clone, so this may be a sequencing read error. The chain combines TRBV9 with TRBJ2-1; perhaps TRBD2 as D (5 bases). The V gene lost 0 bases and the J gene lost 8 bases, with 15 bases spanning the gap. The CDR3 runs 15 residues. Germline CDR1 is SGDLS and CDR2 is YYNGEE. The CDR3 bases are TGTGCCAGCAGCGTAGCGTTTGGGAGTAGGGATGAGCAGTTCTTC. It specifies CASSVAFGSRDEQFF.

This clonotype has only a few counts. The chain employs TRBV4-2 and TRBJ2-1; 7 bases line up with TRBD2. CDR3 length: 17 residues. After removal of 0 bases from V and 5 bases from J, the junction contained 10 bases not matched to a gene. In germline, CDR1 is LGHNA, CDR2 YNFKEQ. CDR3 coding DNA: TGTGCCAGCAGCCAAGATGCGGCGGGAGCTAGTGACAATGAGCAGTTCTTC. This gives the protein CASSQDAAGASDNEQFF.

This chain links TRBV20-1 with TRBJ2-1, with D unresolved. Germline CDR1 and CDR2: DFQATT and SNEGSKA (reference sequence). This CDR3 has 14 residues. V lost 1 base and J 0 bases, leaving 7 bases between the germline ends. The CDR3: CSARAESSYNEQFF. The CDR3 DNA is TGCAGTGCTAGAGCGGAGAGCTCCTACAATGAGCAGTTCTTC.

CDR3 sequence: CASSVIDSNEQFF. The CDR3 nucleotides read TGTGCCAGCAGCGTAATCGACAGCAATGAGCAGTTCTTC. This chain connects TRBV7-2 to TRBJ2-1, with TRBD1 as a possible D gene (5 bases). CDR3 size: 13 residues. Germline V gene sequence: CDR1 SGHTA, CDR2 FQGNSA. Trimming took 5 bases from V and 6 from J, leaving 11 bases between them.

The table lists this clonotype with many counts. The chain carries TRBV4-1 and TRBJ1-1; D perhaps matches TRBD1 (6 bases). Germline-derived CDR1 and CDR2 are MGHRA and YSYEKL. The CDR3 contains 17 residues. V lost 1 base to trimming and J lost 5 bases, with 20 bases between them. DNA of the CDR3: TGCGCCAGCAGCCAAGTCGGGGGCGGAATCCCTAAGACTGAAGCTTTCTTT. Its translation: CASSQVGGGIPKTEAFF.

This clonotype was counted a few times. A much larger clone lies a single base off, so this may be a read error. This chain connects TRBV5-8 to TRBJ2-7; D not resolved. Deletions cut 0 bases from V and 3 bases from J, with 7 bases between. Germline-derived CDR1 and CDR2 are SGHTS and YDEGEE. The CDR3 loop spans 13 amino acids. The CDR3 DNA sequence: TGTGCCAGCAGCTTGGACAGTTACTACGAGCAGTACGTC. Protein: CASSLDSYYEQYV.

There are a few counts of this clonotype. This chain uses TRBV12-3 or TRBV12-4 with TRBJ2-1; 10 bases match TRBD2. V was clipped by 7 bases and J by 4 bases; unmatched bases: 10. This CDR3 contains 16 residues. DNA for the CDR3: TGTGCCAGCACATTCGGAGCGGGAGGGGGGTACAATGAGCAGTTCTTC. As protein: CASTFGAGGGYNEQFF.

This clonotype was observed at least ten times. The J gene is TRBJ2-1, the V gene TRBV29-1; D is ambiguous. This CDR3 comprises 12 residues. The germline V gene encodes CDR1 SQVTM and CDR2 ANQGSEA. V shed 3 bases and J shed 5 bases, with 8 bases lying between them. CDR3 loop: CSVDGYNNEQFF. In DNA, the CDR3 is TGCAGCGTTGATGGCTATAACAATGAGCAGTTCTTC.

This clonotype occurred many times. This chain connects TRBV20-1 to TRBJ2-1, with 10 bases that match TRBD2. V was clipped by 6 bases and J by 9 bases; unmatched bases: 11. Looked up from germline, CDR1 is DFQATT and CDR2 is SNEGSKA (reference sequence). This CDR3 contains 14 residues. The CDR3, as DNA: TGCAGTGCCCCTCAGCCTAGCGGGAGAACTGAGCAGTTCTTC. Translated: CSAPQPSGRTEQFF.

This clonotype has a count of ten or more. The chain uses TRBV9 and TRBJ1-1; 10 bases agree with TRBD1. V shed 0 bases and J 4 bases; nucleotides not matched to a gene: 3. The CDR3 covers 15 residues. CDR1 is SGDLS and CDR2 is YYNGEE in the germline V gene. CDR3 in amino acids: CASSVEGTGVTEAFF. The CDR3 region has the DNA TGTGCCAGCAGCGTAGAAGGGACAGGGGTCACTGAAGCTTTCTTT.

CDR3 DNA: TGTGCTAGTGGTCCCGGGGGCGGGAGCTCCTACAATGAGCAGTTCTTC. This codes for CASGPGGGSSYNEQFF. The chain combines TRBV12-5 with TRBJ2-1; tentatively, D is TRBD2 (7 bases). In germline, CDR1 is LGHNT, CDR2 FRNRAP. V gave up 5 bases and J gave up 0 bases, with 14 bases separating them. This CDR3 comprises 16 residues.

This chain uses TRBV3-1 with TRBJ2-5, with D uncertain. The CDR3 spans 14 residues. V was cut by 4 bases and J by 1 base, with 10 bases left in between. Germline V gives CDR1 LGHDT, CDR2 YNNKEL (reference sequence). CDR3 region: CASSPLRSQETQYF. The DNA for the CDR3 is TGTGCCAGCAGCCCCCTCCGCTCCCAAGAGACCCAGTACTTC.

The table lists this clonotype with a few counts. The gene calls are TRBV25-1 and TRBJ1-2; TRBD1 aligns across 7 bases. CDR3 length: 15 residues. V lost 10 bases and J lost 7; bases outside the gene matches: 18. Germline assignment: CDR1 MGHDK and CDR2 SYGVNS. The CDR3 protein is CATTEGGFSSGGYTF. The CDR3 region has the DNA TGTGCCACGACGGAAGGGGGCTTTAGTTCGGGTGGCTACACCTTC.

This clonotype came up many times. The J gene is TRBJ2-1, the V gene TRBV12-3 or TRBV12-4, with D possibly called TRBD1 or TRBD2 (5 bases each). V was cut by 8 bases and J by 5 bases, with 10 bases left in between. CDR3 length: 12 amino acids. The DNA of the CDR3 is TGTGCCAGCGGGGGTTTCCACAATGAGCAGTTCTTC. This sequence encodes CASGGFHNEQFF.

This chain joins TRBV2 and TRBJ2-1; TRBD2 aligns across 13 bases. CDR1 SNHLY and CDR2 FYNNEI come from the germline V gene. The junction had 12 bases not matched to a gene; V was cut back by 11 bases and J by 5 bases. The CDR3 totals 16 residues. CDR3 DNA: TGTGCCCGGGAGGATTCGACTAGCGGGAGGCACAATGAGCAGTTCTTC. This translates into CAREDSTSGRHNEQFF.